The present T cell receptor beta chain was sequenced within a study of OX40 agonist ivuxolimab in advanced cancers. CDR1 and CDR2 (germline): SGDLS, YYNGEE. This CDR3 comprises 14 residues. Trimming cost V 4 bases and J 1 base, with 11 bases left between them. Clones were sequenced by immunoSEQ multiplex PCR, and TCRdb holds only the in-frame ones, with some missing. The repertoire holds about 55,000 clones, with 70% to 90% as singletons. The J gene is TRBJ1-1, the V gene TRBV9, with D possibly being TRBD1 (5 bases). This TCR was sampled from an adult with an advanced solid tumor such as melanoma, head and neck, liver or kidney cancer. The sample was CD4+ or CD8+ T cells sorted from blood, taken in a trial of the OX40 agonist ivuxolimab. DNA of the CDR3: TGTGCCAGCAGCCCCGTCGGACAGAACACTGAAGCTTTCTTT. This encodes CASSPVGQNTEAFF.